What follows are 3 T cell receptor beta chains derived from one specimen sequenced in a study of blood T cell repertoires in COVID-19. Profiled with immunoSEQ multiplex PCR; TCRdb holds only in-frame clones, not every one. The table has 90,000 or so clones, approximately 86% seen once; the top ten hold 0.95% to 1.5%. Specimen: peripheral blood. These receptors came from a man older than 75 with active or convalescent COVID-19.

This clone was seen just once. The rearrangement uses TRBV6-2 or TRBV6-3 and TRBJ2-1; 14 bases are shared with TRBD2. The CDR3 consists of 19 residues. The V gene's germline CDR1 is MNHEY and CDR2 SVGEGT. V was clipped by 2 bases and J by 4 bases; unmatched bases: 10. The CDR3 DNA is TGTGCCAGCAGTTACAGTGGACTAGCGGGAGGAATAAATTACAATGAGCAGTTCTTC. Protein: CASSYSGLAGGINYNEQFF.

The sample holds a few counts of this clone. The rearrangement links TRBV27 to TRBJ2-5; maybe TRBD2 (7 bases). CDR3 length: 14 amino acids. Germline values: CDR1 MNHEY, CDR2 SMNVEV (reference sequence). Trimming shortened V by 1 base and J by 4 bases, and 10 bases separated the two germline ends. CDR3 nucleotides: TGTGCCAGCAGTTTATGGGGGGGCACAGAGACCCAGTACTTC. Amino acid sequence: CASSLWGGTETQYF.

The chain combines TRBV27 with TRBJ2-2, with 13 bases identical to TRBD2. Germline V CDR1 and CDR2: MNHEY, SMNVEV (reference sequence). The CDR3 totals 17 residues. V shed 6 bases and J 4 bases; nucleotides not matched to a gene: 8. The CDR3 sequence: CASRLAGGPLFTGELFF. CDR3 nucleotide sequence: TGTGCCAGCAGACTAGCGGGAGGGCCCTTATTCACCGGGGAGCTGTTTTTT.